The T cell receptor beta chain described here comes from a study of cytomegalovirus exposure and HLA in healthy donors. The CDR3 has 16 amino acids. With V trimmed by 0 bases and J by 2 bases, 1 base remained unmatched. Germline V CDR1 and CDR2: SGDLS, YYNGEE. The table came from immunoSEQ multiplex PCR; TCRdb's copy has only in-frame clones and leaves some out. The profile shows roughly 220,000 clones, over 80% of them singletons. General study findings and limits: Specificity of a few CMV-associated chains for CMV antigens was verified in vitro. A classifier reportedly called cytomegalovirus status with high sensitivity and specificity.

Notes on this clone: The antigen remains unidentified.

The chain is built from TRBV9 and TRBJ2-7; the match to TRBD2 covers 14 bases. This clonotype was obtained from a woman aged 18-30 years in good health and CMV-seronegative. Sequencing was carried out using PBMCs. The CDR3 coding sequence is TGTGCCAGCAGCGTAGGGGGACTAGCGGGGGCCTACGAGCAGTACTTC. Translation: CASSVGGLAGAYEQYF.